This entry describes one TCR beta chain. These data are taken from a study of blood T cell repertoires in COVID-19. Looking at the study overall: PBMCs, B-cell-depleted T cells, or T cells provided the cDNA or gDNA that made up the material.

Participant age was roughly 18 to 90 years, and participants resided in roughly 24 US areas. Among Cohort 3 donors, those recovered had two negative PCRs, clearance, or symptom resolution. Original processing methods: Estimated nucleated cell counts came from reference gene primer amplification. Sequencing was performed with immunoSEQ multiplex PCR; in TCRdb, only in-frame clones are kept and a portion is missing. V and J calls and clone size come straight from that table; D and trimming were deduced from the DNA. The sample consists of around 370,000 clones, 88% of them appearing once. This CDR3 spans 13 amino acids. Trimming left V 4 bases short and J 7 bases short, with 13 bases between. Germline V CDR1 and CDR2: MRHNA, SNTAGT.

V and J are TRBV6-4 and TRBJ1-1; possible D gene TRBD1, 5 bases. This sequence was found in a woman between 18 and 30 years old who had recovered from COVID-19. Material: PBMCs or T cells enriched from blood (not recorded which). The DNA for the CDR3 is TGTGCCAGCAGTGGTCTGGGGGGGGGTGAAGCTTTCTTT. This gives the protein CASSGLGGGEAFF.